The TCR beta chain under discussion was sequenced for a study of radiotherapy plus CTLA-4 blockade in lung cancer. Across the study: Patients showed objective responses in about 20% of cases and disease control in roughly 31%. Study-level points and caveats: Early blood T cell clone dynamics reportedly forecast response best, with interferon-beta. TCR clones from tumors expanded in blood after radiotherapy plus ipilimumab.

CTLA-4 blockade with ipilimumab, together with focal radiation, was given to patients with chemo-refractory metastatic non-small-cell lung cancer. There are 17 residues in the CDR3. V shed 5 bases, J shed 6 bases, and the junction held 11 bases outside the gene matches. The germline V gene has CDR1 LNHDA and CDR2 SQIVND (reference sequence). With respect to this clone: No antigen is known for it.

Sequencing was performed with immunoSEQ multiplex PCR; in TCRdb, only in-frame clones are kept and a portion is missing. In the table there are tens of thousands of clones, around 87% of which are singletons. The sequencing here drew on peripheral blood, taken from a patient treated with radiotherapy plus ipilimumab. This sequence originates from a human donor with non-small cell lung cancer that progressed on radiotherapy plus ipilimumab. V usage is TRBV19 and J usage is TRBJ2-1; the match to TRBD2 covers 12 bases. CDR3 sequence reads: CASSDHRLAGVRNEQFF. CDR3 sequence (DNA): TGTGCCAGTAGTGATCATCGACTAGCGGGAGTGCGCAATGAGCAGTTCTTC.